Reported below is one T cell receptor (beta chain). Its specificity is unknown. The sample comes from a study of T cell responses to AZD1222 COVID-19 vaccine. Study results and limitations: Spike as a whole was targeted by vaccine-associated CD4 TCRs, dominant at 160-218 and 743-854. The study identified only six AZD1222 recipients as seropositive at baseline. Among the donors, most were white British and more were female, and clonal diversity was possibly underestimated.

Second-dose recipients at about 4 or about 12 weeks were treated as one pooled group. Sequencing was performed with immunoSEQ multiplex PCR; in TCRdb, only in-frame clones are kept and a portion is missing. Found here are about 110,000 clones, around 87% of them singletons; the top ten hold around 4.4%. The CDR3 has 14 residues. Germline values: CDR1 SEHNR, CDR2 FQNEAQ (reference sequence). V gave up 5 bases and J gave up 2 bases; unmatched junction bases: 2. Sequenced here: peripheral blood, sampled 28 days after the second AZD1222 dose. This receptor was identified in an adult who received the AZD1222 COVID-19 vaccine. This chain joins TRBV7-9 and TRBJ2-3; 9 bases are a match to TRBD2. The CDR3 DNA reads TGTGCCAGCAGCCCGGGACTAGCCACAGATACGCAGTATTTT. It is translated as CASSPGLATDTQYF. Full variable domain (remainder filled in from reference TRBV7-9 and TRBJ2-3): DTGVSQNPRHKITKRGQNVTFRCDPISEHNRLYWYRQTLGQGPEFLTYFQNEAQLEKSRLLSDRFSAERPKGSFSTLEIQRTEQGDSAMYLCASSPGLATDTQYFGPGTRLTVL.